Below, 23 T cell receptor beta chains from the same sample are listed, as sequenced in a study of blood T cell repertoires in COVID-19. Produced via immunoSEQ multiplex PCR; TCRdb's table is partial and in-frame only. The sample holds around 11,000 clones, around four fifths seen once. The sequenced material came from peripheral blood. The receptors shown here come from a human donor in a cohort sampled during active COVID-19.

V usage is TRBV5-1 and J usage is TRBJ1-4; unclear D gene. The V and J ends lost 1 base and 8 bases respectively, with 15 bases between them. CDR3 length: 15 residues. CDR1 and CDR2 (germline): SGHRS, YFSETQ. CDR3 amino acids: CASSLSTSPMEKLFF. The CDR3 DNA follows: TGCGCCAGCAGCTTGTCAACGAGCCCAATGGAAAAACTGTTTTTT.

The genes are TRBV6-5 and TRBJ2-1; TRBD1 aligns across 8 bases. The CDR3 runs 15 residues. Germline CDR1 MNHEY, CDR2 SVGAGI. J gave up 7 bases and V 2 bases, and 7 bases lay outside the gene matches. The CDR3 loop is CASSYTDRVWNEQFF. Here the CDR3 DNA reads TGTGCCAGCAGTTACACGGACAGGGTTTGGAATGAGCAGTTCTTC.

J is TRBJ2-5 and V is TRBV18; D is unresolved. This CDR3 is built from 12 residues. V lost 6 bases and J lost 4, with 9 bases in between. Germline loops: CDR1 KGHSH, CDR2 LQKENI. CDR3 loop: CASSPFRETQYF. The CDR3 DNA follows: TGTGCCAGCTCCCCCTTCCGAGAGACCCAGTACTTC. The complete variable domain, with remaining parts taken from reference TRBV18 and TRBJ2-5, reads NAGVMQNPRHLVRRRGQEARLRCSPMKGHSHVYWYRQLPEEGLKFMVYLQKENIIDESGMPKERFSAEFPKEGPSILRIQQVVRGDSAAYFCASSPFRETQYFGPGTRLLVL.

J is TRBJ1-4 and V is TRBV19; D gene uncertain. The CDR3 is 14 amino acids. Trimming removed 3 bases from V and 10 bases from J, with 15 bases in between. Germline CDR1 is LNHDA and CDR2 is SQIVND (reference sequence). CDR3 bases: TGTGCCAGTAGTATGGTCTTGGAGGGAGGAAAACTGTTTTTT. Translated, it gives CASSMVLEGGKLFF.

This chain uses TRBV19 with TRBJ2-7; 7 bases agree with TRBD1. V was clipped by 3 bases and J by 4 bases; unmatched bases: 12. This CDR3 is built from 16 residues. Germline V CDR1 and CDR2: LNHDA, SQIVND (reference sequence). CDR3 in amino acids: CASSMGTVGRGYEQYF. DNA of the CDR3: TGTGCCAGTAGTATGGGGACAGTCGGAAGAGGGTACGAGCAGTACTTC.

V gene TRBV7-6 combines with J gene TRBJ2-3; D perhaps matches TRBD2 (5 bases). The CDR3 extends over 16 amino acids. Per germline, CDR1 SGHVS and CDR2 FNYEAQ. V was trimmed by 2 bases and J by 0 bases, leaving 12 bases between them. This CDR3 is CASSLNLAASTDTQYF. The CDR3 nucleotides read TGTGCCAGCAGCTTAAATCTAGCAGCTAGCACAGATACGCAGTATTTT.

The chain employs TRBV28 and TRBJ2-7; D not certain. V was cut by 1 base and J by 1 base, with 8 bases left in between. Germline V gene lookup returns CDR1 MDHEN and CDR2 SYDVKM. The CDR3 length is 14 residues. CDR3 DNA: TGTGCCAGCAGTTTATTGGCGGAATCCTACGAGCAGTACTTC. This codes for CASSLLAESYEQYF. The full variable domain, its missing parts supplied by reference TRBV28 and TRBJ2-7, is DVKVTQSSRYLVKRTGEKVFLECVQDMDHENMFWYRQDPGLGLRLIYFSYDVKMKEKGDIPEGYSVSREKKERFSLILESASTNQTSMYLCASSLLAESYEQYFGPGTRLTVT.

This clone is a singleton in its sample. The CDR3 spells CASSYRTPSELFF. The CDR3, as DNA: TGCGCCAGCAGCTACAGGACCCCGAGTGAGCTGTTTTTT. The rearrangement uses TRBV5-1 and TRBJ2-2; maybe TRBD1 (5 bases). Trimming removed 3 bases at V and 11 bases at J, with 14 bases between. The germline gives CDR1 SGHRS, CDR2 YFSETQ. The CDR3 has 13 residues.

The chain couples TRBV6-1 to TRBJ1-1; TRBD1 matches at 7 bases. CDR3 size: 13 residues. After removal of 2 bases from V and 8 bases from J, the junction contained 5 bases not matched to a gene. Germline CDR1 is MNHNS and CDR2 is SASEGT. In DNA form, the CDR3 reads TGTGCCAGCAGTGAACGGACAGGACGAGAAGCTTTCTTT. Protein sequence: CASSERTGREAFF.

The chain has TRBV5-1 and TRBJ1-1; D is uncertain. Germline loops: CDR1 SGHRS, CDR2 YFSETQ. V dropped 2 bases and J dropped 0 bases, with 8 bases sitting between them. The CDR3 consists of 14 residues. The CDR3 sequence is CASSFAQMNTEAFF. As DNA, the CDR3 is TGCGCCAGCAGCTTTGCTCAGATGAACACTGAAGCTTTCTTT.

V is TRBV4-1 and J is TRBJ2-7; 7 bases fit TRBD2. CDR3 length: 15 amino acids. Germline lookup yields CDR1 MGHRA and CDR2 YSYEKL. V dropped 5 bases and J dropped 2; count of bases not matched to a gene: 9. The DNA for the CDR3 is TGCGCCAGCAGCTCTAGCGGCGCGCTTACCTACGAGCAGTACTTC. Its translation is CASSSSGALTYEQYF.

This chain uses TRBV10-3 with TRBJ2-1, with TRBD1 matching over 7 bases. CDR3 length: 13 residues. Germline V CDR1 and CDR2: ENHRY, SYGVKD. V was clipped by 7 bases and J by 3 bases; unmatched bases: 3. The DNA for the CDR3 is TGTGCCATCAAAGACAGGGACTACAATGAGCAGTTCTTC. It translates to CAIKDRDYNEQFF.

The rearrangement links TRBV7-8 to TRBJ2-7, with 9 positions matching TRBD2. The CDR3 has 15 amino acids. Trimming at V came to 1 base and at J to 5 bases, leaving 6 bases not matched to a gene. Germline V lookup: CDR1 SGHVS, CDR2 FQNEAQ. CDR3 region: CASSLGVAGVNEQYF. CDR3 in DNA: TGTGCCAGCAGCTTAGGAGTAGCGGGAGTTAACGAGCAGTACTTC.

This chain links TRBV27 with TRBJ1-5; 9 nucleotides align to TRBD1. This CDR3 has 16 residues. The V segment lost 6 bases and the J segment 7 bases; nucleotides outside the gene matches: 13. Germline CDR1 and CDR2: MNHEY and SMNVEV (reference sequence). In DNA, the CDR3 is TGTGCCAGCAGCACTACGTCGACAGGGGGAGAACAGCCCCAGCATTTT. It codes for CASSTTSTGGEQPQHF.

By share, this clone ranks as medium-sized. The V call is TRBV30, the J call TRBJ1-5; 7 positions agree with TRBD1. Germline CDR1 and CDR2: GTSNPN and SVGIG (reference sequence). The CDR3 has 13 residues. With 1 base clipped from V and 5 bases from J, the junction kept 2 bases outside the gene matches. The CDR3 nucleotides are TGTGCCTGGAGTGATAGGGGGCATCAGCCCCAGCATTTT. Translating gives CAWSDRGHQPQHF.

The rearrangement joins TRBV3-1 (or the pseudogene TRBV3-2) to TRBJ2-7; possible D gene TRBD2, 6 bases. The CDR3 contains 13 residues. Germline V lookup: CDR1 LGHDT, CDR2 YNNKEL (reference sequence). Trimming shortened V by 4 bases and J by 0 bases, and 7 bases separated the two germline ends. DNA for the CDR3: TGTGCCAGCAGCCGCGGGGACTCCTACGAGCAGTACTTC. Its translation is CASSRGDSYEQYF.

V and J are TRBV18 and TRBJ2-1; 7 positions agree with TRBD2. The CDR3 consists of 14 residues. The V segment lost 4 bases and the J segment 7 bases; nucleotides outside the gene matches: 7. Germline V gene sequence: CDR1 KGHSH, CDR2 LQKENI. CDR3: CASSRTGRENEQFF. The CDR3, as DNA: TGTGCCAGCTCACGTACTGGGCGGGAGAATGAGCAGTTCTTC.

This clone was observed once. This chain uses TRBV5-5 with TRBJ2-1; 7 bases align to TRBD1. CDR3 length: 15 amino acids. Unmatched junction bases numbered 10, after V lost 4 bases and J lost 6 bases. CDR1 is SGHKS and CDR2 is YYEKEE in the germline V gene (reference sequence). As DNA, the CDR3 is TGTGCCAGCAGCCTGACAGGGATTGAGGTCAATGAGCAGTTCTTC. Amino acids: CASSLTGIEVNEQFF.

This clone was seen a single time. CDR3 in amino acids: CASSVGGALGTEAFF. CDR3 in DNA: TGTGCCAGCAGCGTAGGTGGGGCGCTGGGAACTGAAGCTTTCTTT. The chain uses TRBV9 and TRBJ1-1; a weak D match, TRBD1 (5 bases). This CDR3 region has 15 residues. CDR1 is SGDLS, CDR2 YYNGEE, per germline. Between the trimmed V and J ends, which lost 0 bases and 5 bases, there was a span of 14 bases. The full variable domain, its missing parts supplied by reference TRBV9 and TRBJ1-1, is DSGVTQTPKHLITATGQRVTLRCSPRSGDLSVYWYQQSLDQGLQFLIQYYNGEERAKGNILERFSAQQFPDLHSELNLSSLELGDSALYFCASSVGGALGTEAFFGQGTRLTVV.

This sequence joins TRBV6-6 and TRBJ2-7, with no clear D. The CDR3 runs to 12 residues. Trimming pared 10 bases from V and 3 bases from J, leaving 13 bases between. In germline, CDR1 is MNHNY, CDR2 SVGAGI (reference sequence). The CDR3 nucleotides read TGTGCCACTACAGACGGTTACTACGAGCAGTACTTC. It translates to CATTDGYYEQYF.

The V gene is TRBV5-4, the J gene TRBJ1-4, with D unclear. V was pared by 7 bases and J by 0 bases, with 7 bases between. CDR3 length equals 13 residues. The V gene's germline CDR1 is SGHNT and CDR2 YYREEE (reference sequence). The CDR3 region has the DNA TGTGCCAGCCGCGGGCCAACTAATGAAAAACTGTTTTTT. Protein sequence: CASRGPTNEKLFF.

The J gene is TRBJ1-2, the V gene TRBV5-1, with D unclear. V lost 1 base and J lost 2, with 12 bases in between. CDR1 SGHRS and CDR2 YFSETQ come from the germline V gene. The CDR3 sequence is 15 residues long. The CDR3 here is CASSLRSTLNYGYTF. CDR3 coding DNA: TGCGCCAGCAGCTTGCGAAGCACCCTGAACTATGGCTACACCTTC.

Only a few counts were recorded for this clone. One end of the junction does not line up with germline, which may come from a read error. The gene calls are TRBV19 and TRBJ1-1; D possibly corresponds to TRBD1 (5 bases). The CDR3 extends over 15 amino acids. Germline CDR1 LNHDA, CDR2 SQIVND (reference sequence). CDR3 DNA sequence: TGCGTGTGCGACTCGGCGGGGCGAACGAACACTGAAGCTTTCTTT. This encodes CVCDSAGRTNTEAFF.